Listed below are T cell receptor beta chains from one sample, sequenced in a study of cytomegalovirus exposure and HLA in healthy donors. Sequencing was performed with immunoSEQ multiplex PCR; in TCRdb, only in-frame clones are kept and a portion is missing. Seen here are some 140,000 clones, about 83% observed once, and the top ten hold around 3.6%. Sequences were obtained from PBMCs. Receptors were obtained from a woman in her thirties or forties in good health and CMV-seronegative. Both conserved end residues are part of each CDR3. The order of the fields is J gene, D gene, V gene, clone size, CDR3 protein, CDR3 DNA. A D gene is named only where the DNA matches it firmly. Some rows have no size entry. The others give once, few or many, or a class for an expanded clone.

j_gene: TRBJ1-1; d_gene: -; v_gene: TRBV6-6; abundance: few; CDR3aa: CASSYKTVGMNTEAFF; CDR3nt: TGTGCCAGCAGTTACAAGACAGTGGGGATGAACACTGAAGCTTTCTTT
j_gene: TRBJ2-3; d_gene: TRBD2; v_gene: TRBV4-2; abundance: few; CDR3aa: CASSPGLAGGPSTDTQYF; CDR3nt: TGTGCCAGCAGCCCCGGACTAGCGGGAGGGCCTAGCACAGATACGCAGTATTTT
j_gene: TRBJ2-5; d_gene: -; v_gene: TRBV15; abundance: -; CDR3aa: CATSREGAKEETQYF; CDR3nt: TGTGCCACCAGCAGAGAGGGAGCTAAGGAAGAGACCCAGTACTTC
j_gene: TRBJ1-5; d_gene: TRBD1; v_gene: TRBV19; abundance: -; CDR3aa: CASSIGWGTGGNQPQHF; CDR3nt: TGTGCCAGTAGTATAGGGTGGGGGACAGGGGGCAATCAGCCCCAGCATTTT
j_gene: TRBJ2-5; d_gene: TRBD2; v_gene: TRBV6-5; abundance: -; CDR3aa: CASTGLAGGETQYF; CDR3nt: TGTGCCAGCACGGGACTAGCGGGGGGGGAGACCCAGTACTTC
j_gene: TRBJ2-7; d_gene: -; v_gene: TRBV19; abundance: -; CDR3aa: CASSPVAEKSSYEQYF; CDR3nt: TGTGCCAGTAGTCCGGTAGCGGAAAAGAGCTCCTACGAGCAGTACTTC
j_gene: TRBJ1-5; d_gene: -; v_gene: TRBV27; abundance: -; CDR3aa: CASSLRGWNQPQHF; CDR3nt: TGTGCCAGCAGTTTGCGGGGGTGGAATCAGCCCCAGCATTTT
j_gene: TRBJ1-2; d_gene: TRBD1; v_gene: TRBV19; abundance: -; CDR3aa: CASIAYRGKSEGYTF; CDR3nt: TGTGCCAGTATCGCCTACAGGGGCAAGTCAGAGGGCTACACCTTC
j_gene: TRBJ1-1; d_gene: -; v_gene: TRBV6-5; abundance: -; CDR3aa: CASTSLNTEAFF; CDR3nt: TGTGCCAGCACCTCTCTAAACACTGAAGCTTTCTTT
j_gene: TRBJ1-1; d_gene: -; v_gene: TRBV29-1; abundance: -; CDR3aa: CSGMGRTEAFF; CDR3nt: TGCAGCGGGATGGGGCGGACTGAAGCTTTCTTT
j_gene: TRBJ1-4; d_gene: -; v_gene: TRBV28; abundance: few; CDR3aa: CASSLPTTNEKLFF; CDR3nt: TGTGCCAGCAGTTTACCTACAACTAATGAAAAACTGTTTTTT
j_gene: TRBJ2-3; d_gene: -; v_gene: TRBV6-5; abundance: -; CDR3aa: CASSWGSTDTQYF; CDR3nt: TGTGCCAGCAGTTGGGGCAGCACAGATACGCAGTATTTT
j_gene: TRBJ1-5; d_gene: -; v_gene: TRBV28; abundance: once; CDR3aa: CASRKGVSNQPQHF; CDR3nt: TGTGCCAGCAGGAAAGGGGTTAGCAATCAGCCCCAGCATTTT
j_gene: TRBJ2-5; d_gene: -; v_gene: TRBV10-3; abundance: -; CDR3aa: CAIRLQVQETQYF; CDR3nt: TGTGCCATCAGACTACAGGTCCAAGAGACCCAGTACTTC